This T cell receptor (beta chain) derives from a study of T cell responses to AZD1222 COVID-19 vaccine. The table came from immunoSEQ multiplex PCR; TCRdb's copy has only in-frame clones and leaves some out. The data contain some 73,000 clones, roughly 89% of them singletons. The CDR3 consists of 15 residues. Between the trimmed V and J ends, which lost 0 bases and 0 bases, there was a span of 9 bases. The germline V gene encodes CDR1 SGDLS and CDR2 YYNGEE. The sample was peripheral blood, taken 28 days after the second AZD1222 dose. The receptor was derived from an adult who received the AZD1222 COVID-19 vaccine. J is TRBJ1-2 and V is TRBV9; D gene ambiguous. The CDR3 here is CASSVGGDPNYGYTF. The DNA for the CDR3 is TGTGCCAGCAGCGTAGGGGGAGACCCTAACTATGGCTACACCTTC.